These 20 T cell receptor beta chains were all obtained from the same sample, sequenced in a study of blood T cell repertoires in COVID-19. TCRdb keeps only in-frame clones here, not all; method: immunoSEQ multiplex PCR. This sample has 35,000 to 45,000 clones, with roughly 84% found just once. Sequenced: peripheral blood. The receptors come from a human donor in a cohort sampled during active COVID-19.

The rearrangement joins TRBV6-1 to TRBJ2-7; 10 positions agree with TRBD2. Germline CDR1 is MNHNS and CDR2 is SASEGT. CDR3 length equals 15 residues. V was pared by 3 bases and J by 3 bases, with 5 bases of the junction left unmatched. CDR3 sequence reads: CASSDPSGGRYEQYF. In DNA, the CDR3 is TGTGCCAGCAGTGACCCTAGCGGGGGTCGCTACGAGCAGTACTTC.

A remark on this clone: Other DNA sequences from this sample encode an identical CDR3 as well. The chain carries TRBV15 and TRBJ2-1; 12 bases agree with TRBD2. There are 16 residues in the CDR3. Trimming removed 0 bases from V and 4 bases from J; junction bases left unmatched: 1. Germline V gene data show CDR1 as LNHNV and CDR2 as YYDKDF (reference sequence). CDR3 protein: CATSRDTSGGYNEQFF. CDR3 in DNA: TGTGCCACCAGCAGAGATACTAGCGGGGGGTACAATGAGCAGTTCTTC.

The genes are TRBV13 and TRBJ1-6; D gene unclear. Trimming pared 5 bases from V and 4 bases from J, leaving 12 bases between. There are 15 residues in the CDR3. Germline CDR1 PRHDT, CDR2 FYEKMQ (reference sequence). The CDR3 nucleotides are TGTGCCAGCAGCCCATCCACGGGTTATAATTCACCCCTCCACTTT. Amino acids: CASSPSTGYNSPLHF.

The J gene is TRBJ1-6, the V gene TRBV5-1; possible D gene TRBD1, 5 bases. The V gene's germline CDR1 is SGHRS and CDR2 YFSETQ. The V gene lost 7 bases and the J gene lost 8 bases, with 16 bases spanning the gap. This CDR3 spans 14 amino acids. CDR3 amino acids: CASGPGGEDSPLHF. The DNA for the CDR3 is TGCGCCAGCGGCCCGGGGGGGGAGGATTCACCCCTCCACTTT.

The chain couples TRBV29-1 to TRBJ1-1; no clear D. This CDR3 spans 15 amino acids. Between the trimmed V and J ends, which lost 3 bases and 8 bases, there was a span of 22 bases. The germline V gene has CDR1 SQVTM and CDR2 ANQGSEA. This chain's CDR3 is CSVDPSGGNVGEAFF. The CDR3 DNA is TGCAGCGTTGACCCATCCGGAGGGAATGTGGGCGAAGCTTTCTTT.

The chain's CDR3 is CASSLDRTRDQPQHF. DNA of the CDR3: TGTGCCAGCAGCCTAGACAGGACCCGGGATCAGCCCCAGCATTTT. V usage is TRBV2 and J usage is TRBJ1-5, with D perhaps matching TRBD1 (6 bases). Germline V gives CDR1 SNHLY, CDR2 FYNNEI. The CDR3 is made up of 15 amino acids. V lost 6 bases and J 5 bases, leaving 17 bases between the germline ends.

The chain uses TRBV24-1 and TRBJ2-2; tentatively, D is TRBD2 (6 bases). The CDR3 runs 13 residues. CDR1 and CDR2 from the germline V gene are KGHDR and SFDVKD. V was pared by 7 bases and J by 9 bases, with 14 bases between. This CDR3 reads CATSSPGERELFF. The CDR3 DNA reads TGTGCCACCAGCAGCCCGGGGGAAAGGGAGCTGTTTTTT.

This clone was observed once. This sequence joins TRBV7-3 and TRBJ2-3, with D perhaps TRBD2 (7 bases). Germline CDR1 is SGHTA and CDR2 is FQGTGA. The germline V and J ends were trimmed by 2 bases and 5 bases, with 14 bases remaining between them. This CDR3 comprises 15 residues. CDR3 region: CASSLRGGAIDTQYF. CDR3 sequence (DNA): TGTGCCAGCAGCTTACGTGGGGGGGCAATAGATACGCAGTATTTT.

The chain carries TRBV9 and TRBJ2-2; TRBD2 might be the D (6 bases). V lost 3 bases, J lost 2 bases, and 17 bases lay in between. CDR3 length: 17 amino acids. The germline CDR1 and CDR2 sequences are SGDLS and YYNGEE. This chain's CDR3 is CASSAATAGPNTGELFF. As DNA, the CDR3 is TGTGCCAGCAGCGCTGCAACTGCGGGGCCCAACACCGGGGAGCTGTTTTTT.

The rearrangement joins TRBV4-1 to TRBJ1-3; 8 bases map to TRBD1. CDR1 is MGHRA, CDR2 YSYEKL, per germline. The CDR3 consists of 15 residues. Trimming at V came to 0 bases and at J to 3 bases, leaving 1 base not matched to a gene. This CDR3 is CASSQEDRVGNTIYF. The CDR3 nucleotides read TGCGCCAGCAGCCAAGAGGACAGGGTTGGAAACACCATATATTTT.

DNA for the CDR3: TGCGCCAGCAGCTCCGGGACAAGCTCTGGAAACACCATATATTTT. Amino acids: CASSSGTSSGNTIYF. This chain uses TRBV5-1 with TRBJ1-3; a possible D gene is TRBD1 (6 bases). V shed 3 bases and J shed 0 bases, with 10 bases lying between them. This CDR3 spans 15 amino acids. Per germline, CDR1 SGHRS and CDR2 YFSETQ.

The CDR3 here is CASSLGTSGGTNTGELFF. In DNA, the CDR3 is TGCGCCAGCAGCTTGGGGACTAGCGGGGGTACGAACACCGGGGAGCTGTTTTTT. The chain employs TRBV5-1 and TRBJ2-2; 13 bases are shared with TRBD2. Per the germline V gene, CDR1 is SGHRS and CDR2 is YFSETQ. The CDR3 totals 18 residues. Unmatched junction bases numbered 2, after V lost 0 bases and J lost 0 bases.

This clone appeared once. The chain uses TRBV19 and TRBJ2-7; 12 positions agree with TRBD1. Germline CDR1 and CDR2: LNHDA and SQIVND (reference sequence). This CDR3 is built from 15 residues. Germline trimming cut 5 bases from V and 5 bases from J; bases unmatched to any gene: 7. The CDR3 DNA sequence: TGTGCCAGTAGTTGGCCGGGACAGGGGGCTCACGAGCAGTACTTC. The encoded protein is CASSWPGQGAHEQYF.

The rearrangement joins TRBV28 to TRBJ2-7; D call uncertain. CDR1 is MDHEN, CDR2 SYDVKM, per germline. The V and J ends lost 5 bases and 3 bases respectively, with 5 bases between them. The CDR3 extends over 11 amino acids. The CDR3 spells CASSILYEQYF. CDR3 DNA sequence: TGTGCCAGCAGTATCCTCTACGAGCAGTACTTC. Drawing the rest from reference TRBV28 and TRBJ2-7, the complete variable domain is DVKVTQSSRYLVKRTGEKVFLECVQDMDHENMFWYRQDPGLGLRLIYFSYDVKMKEKGDIPEGYSVSREKKERFSLILESASTNQTSMYLCASSILYEQYFGPGTRLTVT.

This chain links TRBV5-6 with TRBJ1-1, with no clear D. Trimming took off 3 bases at V and 0 bases at J, with 3 bases between the two ends. CDR1 and CDR2 (germline): SGHDT, YYEEEE. The CDR3 loop spans 12 amino acids. The CDR3 reads CASSSMNTEAFF. CDR3 DNA sequence: TGTGCCAGCAGCTCCATGAACACTGAAGCTTTCTTT.

CDR3 protein: CASSVGQQETQYF. CDR3 nucleotides: TGTGCCAGCAGCGTAGGGCAGCAAGAGACCCAGTACTTC. The chain combines TRBV9 with TRBJ2-5; no reliable D call. There are 13 residues in the CDR3. Germline V gene lookup returns CDR1 SGDLS and CDR2 YYNGEE. V was clipped by 0 bases and J by 2 bases, with 5 bases between them.

V and J are TRBV28 and TRBJ1-2; 8 bases agree with TRBD1. The CDR3 consists of 13 residues. With V trimmed by 8 bases and J by 3 bases, 5 bases remained unmatched. The V gene's germline CDR1 is MDHEN and CDR2 SYDVKM. DNA of the CDR3: TGTGCCAGCTTCAGGGGGCGCTACTATGGCTACACCTTC. Its translation: CASFRGRYYGYTF.

The rearrangement links TRBV6-5 to TRBJ1-2; no clear D gene. Germline V gene sequence: CDR1 MNHEY, CDR2 SVGAGI. CDR3 length equals 13 residues. V lost 2 bases and J 3 bases, leaving 7 bases between the germline ends. CDR3 DNA: TGTGCCAGCAGTTACACGGGTTACTATGGCTACACCTTC. This gives the protein CASSYTGYYGYTF.

V is TRBV2 and J is TRBJ1-1; no definite D call. This CDR3 has 14 amino acids. V gave up 6 bases and J gave up 1 base, with 12 bases separating them. The germline gives CDR1 SNHLY, CDR2 FYNNEI. CDR3 loop: CASRGGEGNTEAFF. CDR3 sequence (DNA): TGTGCCAGCAGGGGAGGTGAAGGGAACACTGAAGCTTTCTTT.

This chain links TRBV10-3 with TRBJ2-7, with D possibly TRBD2 on 6 matching bases. The CDR3 is 18 amino acids. Germline lookup yields CDR1 ENHRY and CDR2 SYGVKD. Trimming stripped 7 bases from V and 3 bases from J, with 28 bases between. The CDR3 is CAITGDPIPSGPGYEQYF. Written as DNA, the CDR3 is TGTGCCATCACGGGGGATCCTATCCCCAGTGGACCGGGCTACGAGCAGTACTTC.